Listed here are 24 T cell receptor beta chains from one sample, sequenced in a study of blood T cells in healthy people across ages. Together with a sample-barcoded 5' primer, a J-beta primer mix was included in a second PCR lasting roughly 6 to 12 cycles. Each CDR3 protein gets one entry after TCRdb re-called the 5' RACE reads with MiXCR. The sample has some 1.5 million distinct CDR3 sequences, 42% seen once. The sequenced material came from blood. Receptors were obtained from a woman between 18 and 29 years old in good health.

This clonotype has a handful of counts. This chain joins TRBV14 and TRBJ2-4; 7 bases are a match to TRBD1. The CDR3 length is 16 residues. Trimming took 4 bases from V and 4 from J; bases not matched to a gene: 10. Germline CDR1 is SGHDN and CDR2 is FVKESK. The CDR3 here is CASSPNRGLRKNIQYF. The CDR3, as DNA: TGTGCCAGCAGCCCCAACAGGGGATTGAGGAAAAACATTCAGTACTTC.

This clonotype was found a few times. This rearrangement joins TRBV3-1 to TRBJ2-7; 14 positions match TRBD2. Germline lookup yields CDR1 LGHDT and CDR2 YNNKEL (reference sequence). Trimming removed 1 base from V and 7 bases from J; junction bases left unmatched: 3. The CDR3 contains 15 residues. This CDR3 is CASSQATSGRGEQYF. The CDR3 DNA sequence: TGTGCCAGCAGCCAAGCGACTAGCGGGAGGGGGGAGCAGTACTTC.

Written as DNA, the CDR3 is TGTGCCAGCAGTTACTTGACAGCGGGGGAGCAGTACTTC. Encoded protein: CASSYLTAGEQYF. J is TRBJ2-4 and V is TRBV6-2 or TRBV6-3; 8 positions match TRBD2. This CDR3 has 13 residues. Per the germline V gene, CDR1 is MNHEY and CDR2 is SVGEGT. Trimming took 1 base from V and 13 from J; bases not matched to a gene: 6.

This chain connects TRBV20-1 to TRBJ1-5; D is undetermined. Trimming shortened V by 4 bases and J by 0 bases, and 13 bases separated the two germline ends. CDR1 and CDR2 from the germline V gene are DFQATT and SNEGSKA (reference sequence). The CDR3 extends over 15 amino acids. CDR3 sequence (DNA): TGCAGTGCTAAGGAGAAGGTTTTTAGCAATCAGCCCCAGCATTTT. Translating gives CSAKEKVFSNQPQHF.

The chain uses TRBV29-1 and TRBJ2-7; 12 positions match TRBD2. The CDR3 runs 18 residues. The V segment lost 4 bases and the J segment 2 bases; nucleotides outside the gene matches: 15. Looked up from germline, CDR1 is SQVTM and CDR2 is ANQGSEA. CDR3 sequence: CSVGLWTSGVSAAYEQYF. DNA of the CDR3: TGCAGCGTTGGACTGTGGACTAGCGGGGTATCGGCGGCCTACGAGCAGTACTTC.

V is TRBV13 and J is TRBJ2-4; D may match TRBD1 or TRBD2 (5 bases each). The CDR3 sequence is 16 residues long. The V end lost 0 bases, the J end lost 0 bases, and 9 bases lay between the germline ends. The germline gives CDR1 PRHDT, CDR2 FYEKMQ (reference sequence). The CDR3 bases are TGTGCCAGCAGCTTAGGCCCGGGGCTAGCCAAAAACATTCAGTACTTC. Its protein is CASSLGPGLAKNIQYF.

In this sample, this clonotype turned up a few times. V and J are TRBV2 and TRBJ2-3; 8 nucleotides match TRBD1. Germline-derived CDR1 and CDR2 are SNHLY and FYNNEI. Trimming cost V 11 bases and J 1 base; bases outside gene matches: 2. CDR3 length: 12 residues. The chain's CDR3 is CAGTGGTDTQYF. DNA for the CDR3: TGTGCCGGGACAGGAGGCACAGATACGCAGTATTTT.

This CDR3 reads CSAAGGTYNEQFF. In DNA form, the CDR3 reads TGCAGCGCGGCTGGAGGGACCTACAATGAGCAGTTCTTC. The chain couples TRBV29-1 to TRBJ2-1; D perhaps matches TRBD2 (6 bases). Trimming took off 7 bases at V and 2 bases at J, with 12 bases between the two ends. CDR1 is SQVTM, CDR2 ANQGSEA, per germline. The CDR3 length is 13 residues.

The chain uses TRBV5-1 and TRBJ2-7, with 7 bases fitting TRBD1. The CDR3 runs 14 residues. Per germline, CDR1 SGHRS and CDR2 YFSETQ. Trimming removed 0 bases from V and 2 bases from J; junction bases left unmatched: 2. The CDR3 loop reads CASSLVGTAYEQYF. The CDR3 DNA sequence: TGCGCCAGCAGCTTGGTCGGGACAGCCTACGAGCAGTACTTC.

This clonotype was counted at least ten times. The chain has TRBV3-1 and TRBJ2-1; 8 bases match TRBD1. Trimming cost V 5 bases and J 2 bases; bases outside gene matches: 11. This CDR3 is 17 amino acids long. Germline values: CDR1 LGHDT, CDR2 YNNKEL (reference sequence). CDR3 DNA sequence: TGTGCCAGCAGCTTCCAATCCGGGACAGGCCCCTACAATGAGCAGTTCTTC. It yields the protein CASSFQSGTGPYNEQFF.

CDR3 DNA sequence: TGCAGCGTTGCAGGGACTAGCATTAACAATGAGCAGTTCTTC. It codes for CSVAGTSINNEQFF. The chain links TRBV29-1 to TRBJ2-1, with TRBD2 matching over 9 bases. J lost 5 bases, V lost 4 bases, and 6 bases had no gene match. The CDR3 has 14 amino acids. CDR1 SQVTM and CDR2 ANQGSEA come from the germline V gene.

The genes are TRBV24-1 and TRBJ2-7, with D maybe TRBD1 (6 bases). The V gene's germline CDR1 is KGHDR and CDR2 SFDVKD. The CDR3 is 17 amino acids. The ends were cut back, 4 bases at V and 6 bases at J, with 24 bases in the middle. This CDR3 is CATSDSPIPDRTCEQYF. The CDR3 region has the DNA TGTGCCACCAGTGACTCCCCAATCCCGGACAGAACCTGCGAGCAGTACTTC.

CDR3 protein: CSARDLMGAGTDTQYF. CDR3 nucleotide sequence: TGCAGTGCTAGAGATTTAATGGGGGCAGGCACAGATACGCAGTATTTT. V and J are TRBV20-1 and TRBJ2-3; perhaps TRBD1 as D (6 bases). Germline V lookup: CDR1 DFQATT, CDR2 SNEGSKA (reference sequence). CDR3 length: 16 residues. V lost 0 bases and J 1 base, leaving 14 bases between the germline ends.

A note on this clonotype: A clone one base away is much larger, so this may be a read error. The V and J genes are TRBV7-2 and TRBJ2-7; perhaps TRBD2 as D (6 bases). The germline CDR1 and CDR2 sequences are SGHTA and FQGNSA. Trimming removed 2 bases from V and 7 bases from J, with 15 bases in between. The CDR3 length is 14 residues. CDR3 DNA: TGTGCCAGCAGCTTAAATAGCGGAAACAATGAGCAGTACTTC. Protein: CASSLNSGNNEQYF.

The chain recombines TRBV4-1 with TRBJ1-4; D unclear. With 1 base removed from V and 8 bases from J, the gap between germline ends came to 8 bases. The CDR3 is 13 amino acids. Germline lookup yields CDR1 MGHRA and CDR2 YSYEKL. The CDR3 DNA follows: TGCGCCAGCAGCCAAGTTAGACGGGAAAAACTGTTTTTT. This gives the protein CASSQVRREKLFF.

This rearrangement joins TRBV20-1 to TRBJ2-7; a possible D gene is TRBD2 (5 bases). The length of the CDR3 is 12 residues. The germline V gene has CDR1 DFQATT and CDR2 SNEGSKA (reference sequence). The germline V and J ends were trimmed by 0 bases and 6 bases, with 9 bases remaining between them. The CDR3 DNA reads as TGCAGTGCTAGAGATATAGGGAGCGAGCAGTACTTC. Translation: CSARDIGSEQYF.

The J gene is TRBJ2-5, the V gene TRBV7-8; 7 nucleotides align to TRBD2. CDR1 SGHVS and CDR2 FQNEAQ come from the germline V gene. The length of the CDR3 is 14 residues. Unmatched junction bases numbered 4, after V lost 3 bases and J lost 3 bases. CDR3 sequence (DNA): TGTGCCAGCAGCTTCGGGACTACTGAAGAGACCCAGTACTTC. Translating it yields CASSFGTTEETQYF.

Only one count was recorded for this clonotype. The chain is built from TRBV6-6 and TRBJ1-2, with a weak D call TRBD1 (5 bases). The V and J ends lost 10 bases and 0 bases respectively, with 15 bases between them. The CDR3 consists of 14 residues. CDR1 MNHNY and CDR2 SVGAGI come from the germline V gene (reference sequence). The CDR3 protein is CAISKGRTNYGYTF. For the CDR3, the DNA is TGTGCCATTTCCAAGGGACGGACTAACTATGGCTACACCTTC.

This clonotype was seen a handful of times. In DNA form, the CDR3 reads TGCAGTAGCCATGGGACAGGGGGAAGCGAGACCCAGTACTTC. The encoded protein is CSSHGTGGSETQYF. J is TRBJ2-5 and V is TRBV20-1, with 11 positions matching TRBD1. The CDR3 loop spans 14 amino acids. Losses at the gene ends were 8 bases for V and 5 bases for J; bases not matched to a gene: 10. Germline CDR1 is DFQATT and CDR2 is SNEGSKA (reference sequence).

The chain uses TRBV28 and TRBJ1-2, with D possibly matching TRBD1 (5 bases). Between the trimmed V and J ends, which lost 11 bases and 6 bases, there was a span of 22 bases. Looked up from germline, CDR1 is MDHEN and CDR2 is SYDVKM. The CDR3 loop spans 14 amino acids. This CDR3 reads CAYAVKPGSHGYTF. The CDR3, as DNA: TGTGCCTACGCCGTTAAACCAGGGAGTCATGGCTACACCTTC.

CDR3 sequence: CASSLMRHSTDTQYF. DNA of the CDR3: TGTGCCAGCAGCTTAATGCGGCATAGCACAGATACGCAGTATTTT. V gene TRBV7-2 combines with J gene TRBJ2-3; unclear D gene. CDR3 length equals 15 residues. Germline lookup yields CDR1 SGHTA and CDR2 FQGNSA. The germline V and J ends were trimmed by 2 bases and 0 bases, with 9 bases remaining between them.

This clonotype came up many times. The chain is built from TRBV29-1 and TRBJ2-4; maybe TRBD1 (5 bases). The DNA end favors TRBJ2-7, so the J call may be wrong. This CDR3 is built from 14 residues. From germline, CDR1 is SQVTM and CDR2 ANQGSEA. The CDR3 region is CSVESSGNGGEQYF. The CDR3 nucleotides are TGCAGCGTTGAATCGTCAGGGAATGGCGGCGAGCAGTACTTC.

The rearrangement links TRBV14 to TRBJ2-1, with 9 nucleotides matching TRBD1. The CDR3 is 15 amino acids. From germline, CDR1 is SGHDN and CDR2 FVKESK. With V trimmed by 0 bases and J by 7 bases, 4 bases remained unmatched. The CDR3 sequence is CASSQEAGQGNEQFF. CDR3 bases: TGTGCCAGCAGCCAAGAAGCGGGACAGGGAAATGAGCAGTTCTTC.

The chain joins TRBV20-1 to TRBJ2-7; D ambiguous. CDR1 and CDR2 (germline): DFQATT, SNEGSKA (reference sequence). The CDR3 totals 15 residues. V was pared by 5 bases and J by 0 bases, with 17 bases between. The CDR3 spells CSAPLGWGSSYEQYF. Here the CDR3 DNA reads TGCAGTGCTCCCTTGGGGTGGGGATCCTCCTACGAGCAGTACTTC.